The next 23 T cell receptor beta chains were all read from a single sample in a study of blood T cells in healthy people across ages. For the second PCR, which ran for 7 to 11 cycles, a sample-barcoded 5' primer and a J-beta primer mix were used. TCRdb passed the 5' RACE reads through MiXCR, listing each CDR3 protein once. The table includes about 1.4 million distinct CDR3 sequences, around 59% detected once. The sequenced sample consisted of blood. The receptors originated from a man aged 18 to 30 in good health.

This clonotype came up a few times. The chain combines TRBV2 with TRBJ2-5; D ambiguous. Germline CDR1 is SNHLY and CDR2 is FYNNEI. Trimming took 4 bases from V and 11 from J, leaving 11 bases between them. There are 11 residues in the CDR3. DNA for the CDR3: TGTGCCAGCAGTGGTATGGGTGAGCAGTACTTC. Protein sequence: CASSGMGEQYF.

This clonotype was observed a handful of times. One end of the junction fails to match germline, which may point to a read error. The chain carries TRBV5-1 and TRBJ1-5; D is unresolved. Germline V gene sequence: CDR1 SGHRS, CDR2 YFSETQ. The CDR3 extends over 14 amino acids. The CDR3 DNA sequence: TGTGCCAGCAGCTTATCCGGGGACAATCAGCCCCAGCATTTT. As protein: CASSLSGDNQPQHF.

This chain joins TRBV6-5 and TRBJ1-4; D is ambiguous. V was shortened by 6 bases and J by 6 bases, with 11 bases between the two germline ends. CDR1 and CDR2 (germline): MNHEY, SVGAGI. This CDR3 has 13 amino acids. This chain's CDR3 is CASSPNPHEKLFF. The CDR3 DNA reads TGTGCCAGCAGCCCCAATCCCCATGAAAAACTGTTTTTT.

V is TRBV29-1 and J is TRBJ1-2; D may be TRBD1 (5 bases). This CDR3 spans 14 amino acids. The germline CDR1 and CDR2 sequences are SQVTM and ANQGSEA. Deletions cut 0 bases from V and 3 bases from J, with 11 bases between. The chain's CDR3 is CSVEDDAGYYGYTF. CDR3 nucleotide sequence: TGCAGCGTTGAAGATGACGCAGGGTACTATGGCTACACCTTC. Drawing the rest from reference TRBV29-1 and TRBJ1-2, the complete variable domain is SAVISQKPSRDICQRGTSLTIQCQVDSQVTMMFWYRQQPGQSLTLIATANQGSEATYESGFVIDKFPISRPNLTFSTLTVSNMSPEDSSIYLCSVEDDAGYYGYTFGSGTRLTVV.

The genes are TRBV7-9 and TRBJ1-1; D may be TRBD1 (5 bases). V was cut by 7 bases and J by 4 bases, with 10 bases left in between. The CDR3 contains 12 residues. In germline, CDR1 is SEHNR, CDR2 FQNEAQ (reference sequence). CDR3 sequence: CASTSGTTEAFF. Written as DNA, the CDR3 is TGTGCCAGCACCTCAGGGACCACTGAAGCTTTCTTT.

V gene TRBV6-5 combines with J gene TRBJ2-3; TRBD1 matches at 8 bases. The CDR3 is made up of 14 amino acids. Germline V gives CDR1 MNHEY, CDR2 SVGAGI. Trimming took 6 bases from V and 4 from J; bases not matched to a gene: 6. The CDR3 spells CASRNPGQADTQYF. CDR3 nucleotides: TGTGCCAGCAGAAATCCGGGACAGGCAGATACGCAGTATTTT.

This clonotype was counted between two and nine times. The chain uses TRBV25-1 and TRBJ2-7, with 7 bases lining up with TRBD1. Germline CDR1 is MGHDK and CDR2 is SYGVNS. V lost 7 bases and J lost 2; bases outside the gene matches: 5. This CDR3 is built from 13 residues. The CDR3 DNA reads as TGTGCCAGCAAGGGACAGCCGACCTACGAGCAGTACTTC. Protein sequence: CASKGQPTYEQYF.

This clonotype turned up a few times. V and J are TRBV7-9 and TRBJ2-7, with 10 nucleotides matching TRBD1. Trimming cost V 7 bases and J 4 bases; bases outside gene matches: 7. Per the germline V gene, CDR1 is SEHNR and CDR2 is FQNEAQ (reference sequence). This CDR3 contains 14 residues. The CDR3 nucleotides are TGTGCCAGCATTGAAGGGACAGGGGTATACGAGCAGTACTTC. Its protein is CASIEGTGVYEQYF.

This clonotype was detected a few times. This chain links TRBV4-3 with TRBJ2-4, with D tentatively TRBD1 (6 bases). The J call may not be correct, given that the DNA end is closer to TRBJ2-7. Germline lookup yields CDR1 LGHNA and CDR2 YSLEER. The CDR3 is made up of 14 amino acids. The CDR3 nucleotides read TGCGCCAGCAGCCAAAGACAGGAGGCCTACGAGCAGTACTTC. As protein: CASSQRQEAYEQYF.

This rearrangement joins TRBV12-3 or TRBV12-4 to TRBJ1-5, with D possibly matching TRBD1 (5 bases). The CDR3 is 13 residues long. Trimming cost V 7 bases and J 3 bases, with 10 bases left between them. The CDR3 is CASNTGTNQPQHF. The CDR3 region has the DNA TGTGCCAGCAATACAGGTACCAATCAGCCCCAGCATTTT.

This clonotype has only a few counts. This chain connects TRBV29-1 to TRBJ2-7, with D uncertain. Germline V gives CDR1 SQVTM, CDR2 ANQGSEA. V lost 5 bases to trimming and J lost 1 base, with 9 bases between them. CDR3 length: 12 amino acids. CDR3 nucleotides: TGCAGCGTTTTAGAGCTATCCTACGAGCAGTACTTC. Translation gives CSVLELSYEQYF.

This clonotype has just a few counts. This chain uses TRBV3-1 with TRBJ2-5; D not resolved. The J call is in doubt because the DNA end fits TRBJ2-7 better. This CDR3 contains 12 residues. Per the germline V gene, CDR1 is LGHDT and CDR2 is YNNKEL (reference sequence). The CDR3 DNA is TGTGCCAGCAGCCGTGAGACCTACGAGCAGTACTTC. This sequence encodes CASSRETYEQYF.

The chain is built from TRBV6-5 and TRBJ2-5; D not resolved. Judging by the DNA end, TRBJ2-7 fits better; the J call may be wrong. The CDR3 totals 14 residues. Germline V lookup: CDR1 MNHEY, CDR2 SVGAGI. The CDR3 spells CASSNARRDYEQYF. In DNA, the CDR3 is TGTGCCAGCAGTAACGCACGCCGAGACTACGAGCAGTACTTC.

This chain links TRBV6-2 or TRBV6-3 with TRBJ1-2; D ambiguous. The germline V gene has CDR1 MNHEY and CDR2 SVGEGT. The CDR3 runs 13 residues. V lost 2 bases and J lost 4, with 8 bases in between. In DNA, the CDR3 is TGTGCCAGCAGTTACCACCTCCTCTATGGCTACACCTTC. Protein product: CASSYHLLYGYTF.

The chain uses TRBV28 and TRBJ1-5; TRBD1 agrees at 7 bases. V was clipped by 3 bases and J by 0 bases; unmatched bases: 14. The CDR3 covers 19 residues. The germline V gene has CDR1 MDHEN and CDR2 SYDVKM. Here the CDR3 DNA reads TGTGCCAGCAGTTTCCGCGCGCACAGGGGATTAATTAGCAATCAGCCCCAGCATTTT. Its protein is CASSFRAHRGLISNQPQHF.

As for this clonotype: A read error may produce the germline difference seen at one junction end. The CDR3 nucleotides are TGTGTCAGCAGCTTACAAGCGGGAGGGCCCACAGATACGCAGTATTTT. Translating it yields CVSSLQAGGPTDTQYF. The V call is TRBV7-2, the J call TRBJ2-3; 10 positions agree with TRBD2. The length of the CDR3 is 16 residues. CDR1 and CDR2 from the germline V gene are SGHTA and FQGNSA.

This rearrangement joins TRBV20-1 to TRBJ2-4; D is perhaps TRBD2 (6 bases). V was trimmed by 6 bases and J by 5 bases, leaving 20 bases between them. The CDR3 contains 15 residues. The germline gives CDR1 DFQATT, CDR2 SNEGSKA (reference sequence). CDR3 DNA sequence: TGCAGTGCCCTATCGTGGAGGGGAGGCCAAAACATTCAGTACTTC. Its translation is CSALSWRGGQNIQYF.

Written as DNA, the CDR3 is TGCAGTGCTTTCCTCGGGACAGGGGAGACCCAGTACTTC. Protein: CSAFLGTGETQYF. The rearrangement joins TRBV20-1 to TRBJ2-7; TRBD1 aligns across 9 bases. The DNA end is a closer match to TRBJ2-5, so the J assignment may be wrong. This CDR3 contains 13 residues. Germline values: CDR1 DFQATT, CDR2 SNEGSKA (reference sequence).

This clonotype was found once. The rearrangement joins TRBV13 to TRBJ2-5, with D perhaps matching TRBD1 or TRBD2 (5 bases each). The CDR3 has 15 amino acids. V lost 5 bases and J 5 bases, leaving 18 bases between the germline ends. From germline, CDR1 is PRHDT and CDR2 FYEKMQ (reference sequence). This chain's CDR3 is CASSPLRGTRETQYF. CDR3 bases: TGTGCCAGCAGCCCGCTGAGGGGAACTAGGGAGACCCAGTACTTC.

Turning to this clonotype: A much larger clonotype is one base distant, so this may be a read error. This chain joins TRBV2 and TRBJ1-6; D not certain. The length of the CDR3 is 11 residues. V shed 4 bases and J shed 9 bases, with 4 bases lying between them. From germline, CDR1 is SNHLY and CDR2 FYNNEI. The CDR3 region has the DNA TGTGCCAGCAGTGTAGGTTCACCCCTCCACTTT. This sequence encodes CASSVGSPLHF.

The chain uses TRBV12-5 and TRBJ2-1; maybe TRBD1 (6 bases). Trimming took 3 bases from V and 1 from J, leaving 16 bases between them. The CDR3 extends over 17 amino acids. Looked up from germline, CDR1 is LGHNT and CDR2 is FRNRAP. CDR3 DNA sequence: TGTGCTAGTGGTTTAGACCCTGGGACATTATCCTACAATGAGCAGTTCTTC. Translation gives CASGLDPGTLSYNEQFF.

The chain carries TRBV7-2 and TRBJ2-7; 10 bases agree with TRBD2. The end of the DNA aligns better with TRBJ2-5, so the J call may be wrong. CDR1 is SGHTA and CDR2 is FQGNSA in the germline V gene. The CDR3 runs to 15 residues. The CDR3 is CASSSDSGGWETQYF. The DNA for the CDR3 is TGTGCCAGCAGTTCAGATAGCGGGGGGTGGGAGACCCAGTACTTC.

V gene TRBV7-2 combines with J gene TRBJ2-3, with 11 positions matching TRBD2. The germline gives CDR1 SGHTA, CDR2 FQGNSA. This CDR3 comprises 15 residues. J lost 6 bases, V lost 5 bases, and 7 bases had no gene match. CDR3 sequence reads: CASSGGTSGSDTQYF. The CDR3 DNA is TGTGCCAGCAGCGGGGGGACTAGCGGCTCGGATACGCAGTATTTT. The full variable domain, completed using reference TRBV7-2 and TRBJ2-3, is GAGVSQSPSNKVTEKGKDVELRCDPISGHTALYWYRQSLGQGLEFLIYFQGNSAPDKSGLPSDRFSAERTGGSVSTLTIQRTQQEDSAVYLCASSGGTSGSDTQYFGPGTRLTVL.